This TCR beta chain is drawn from a study of beta chain features in type 1 diabetes. The ends were cut back, 1 base at V and 5 bases at J, with 9 bases in the middle. The CDR3 totals 14 residues. Germline CDR1 is SGHAT and CDR2 is FQNNGV. Sequenced material consisted of expressed TCRB transcripts (all of the isolated RNA was reverse transcribed). Sequenced naive, central memory and regulatory T cell samples produced an average of approximately 3.5 million reads. Sequencing used immunoSEQ multiplex PCR; TCRdb keeps in-frame clones, though not all of them. The sample comprises nearly 700,000 clones, 13% of which are singletons, and 0.022% rests with the top ten. There are a few counts of this clone. No antigen is known for it. Findings of the study overall: For Type 1 diabetes patients, all four CD4+ subsets carried TCRB CDR3s that were moderately but significantly shorter. The study found that naive, central memory and Treg TCRB repertoires appeared more similar in patients than in healthy donors.

This sequence originates from a man between 18 and 29 years old with type 1 diabetes. Sequenced sample: naive CD4+ T cells from blood. This chain joins TRBV11-2 and TRBJ2-1; D remains ambiguous. CDR3 sequence: CASSLVAVDNEQFF. CDR3 in DNA: TGTGCCAGCAGCTTAGTTGCGGTGGACAATGAGCAGTTCTTC.